These 5 T cell receptor beta chains were sequenced from one sample in a study of T cells in Graves' hyperthyroidism and ophthalmopathy. Template material for amplifying TCR beta CDR3 regions consisted of RNA transcripts. A first-round RT-PCR of the TCR CDR3 used the HTBI primer set. TCRdb fed the multiplex PCR reads into MiXCR, producing one record per CDR3 protein. The profile shows approximately 430,000 distinct CDR3 sequences, about 15% of them singletons. The specimen was blood. These receptors originate from a woman aged 18-29 years with Graves' hyperthyroidism.

V is TRBV4-1 and J is TRBJ1-5; no reliable D call. Per the germline V gene, CDR1 is MGHRA and CDR2 is YSYEKL. The CDR3 runs to 15 residues. V dropped 1 base and J dropped 4 bases, with 11 bases sitting between them. CDR3 nucleotide sequence: TGCGCCAGCAGCCAAGCCCGGGCACTAAATCAGCCCCAGCATTTT. Protein sequence: CASSQARALNQPQHF.

This clonotype was observed a handful of times. V usage is TRBV5-1 and J usage is TRBJ2-5; a weak D match, TRBD1 (5 bases). The CDR3 extends over 14 amino acids. Germline CDR1 is SGHRS and CDR2 is YFSETQ. Trimming left V 3 bases short and J 4 bases short, with 13 bases between. Here the CDR3 DNA reads TGCGCCAGCAGCTCTCAGGGTTTCGGAGAGACCCAGTACTTC. Protein sequence: CASSSQGFGETQYF.

This clonotype showed up just a few times. The V and J genes are TRBV11-2 and TRBJ1-6, with a possible D match to TRBD1 (5 bases). The CDR3 covers 16 residues. Germline V lookup: CDR1 SGHAT, CDR2 FQNNGV. The V end lost 3 bases, the J end lost 9 bases, and 18 bases lay between the germline ends. The CDR3 protein is CASSLGLPRQRSPLHF. CDR3 nucleotide sequence: TGTGCCAGCAGCTTGGGACTCCCGAGACAACGTTCACCCCTCCACTTT.

V is TRBV24-1 and J is TRBJ2-1, with D unclear. The germline V gene encodes CDR1 KGHDR and CDR2 SFDVKD. V lost 3 bases and J lost 2, with 7 bases in between. The CDR3 runs to 14 residues. CDR3 bases: TGTGCCACCAGTGATAAGGAGCCCTACAATGAGCAGTTCTTC. This translates into CATSDKEPYNEQFF.

The genes are TRBV6-2 or TRBV6-3 and TRBJ1-6; TRBD1 might be the D (6 bases). Per the germline V gene, CDR1 is MNHEY and CDR2 is SVGEGT. The length of the CDR3 is 15 residues. V lost 6 bases and J 9 bases, leaving 18 bases between the germline ends. The CDR3 DNA reads TGTGCCAGCAGACGACAGGTGGCTGGACGTTCACCCCTCCACTTT. Protein product: CASRRQVAGRSPLHF.